This T cell receptor (beta chain) stems from a study of T cell responses to AZD1222 COVID-19 vaccine. The study's findings and limits: It was only after the peak T cell response that any repertoires were sampled.

In germline, CDR1 is MNHEY, CDR2 SVGEGT. The CDR3 is made up of 16 amino acids. V dropped 4 bases and J dropped 4; count of bases not matched to a gene: 11. Whether given at about 4 or about 12 weeks, second doses were pooled. The data were produced by immunoSEQ multiplex PCR, yet TCRdb's version contains in-frame clones alone and is incomplete. The sample shows about 170,000 clones, 87% of them seen only once. As for this clone: Its antigen is not known.

The clonotype comes from an adult who received the AZD1222 COVID-19 vaccine. The source material was peripheral blood, sampled 28 days after the second AZD1222 dose. The chain recombines TRBV6-2 or TRBV6-3 with TRBJ1-1; 8 nucleotides align to TRBD1. The CDR3 reads CASSFLLGQGATEAFF. DNA of the CDR3: TGTGCCAGCAGTTTCTTACTCGGACAGGGAGCCACTGAAGCTTTCTTT.